This T cell receptor beta chain stems from a study of T cells in Graves' hyperthyroidism and ophthalmopathy. From RNA transcripts, TCR beta CDR3 regions were amplified. First-round RT-PCR with HTBI primers amplified the TCR CDR3 region. TCRdb itself ran the multiplex PCR reads through MiXCR, one entry per CDR3 protein. Of under 800,000 distinct CDR3 sequences in the sample, 14% were seen once. This receptor was obtained from a young woman with Graves' hyperthyroidism. The sample consisted of blood.

In DNA, the CDR3 is TGTGCCAGCTCACCACGGCCCTTTACAGATATGTACAATGAGCAGTTCTTC. It codes for CASSPRPFTDMYNEQFF. The V gene is TRBV18, the J gene TRBJ2-1; no reliable D call. Per the germline V gene, CDR1 is KGHSH and CDR2 is LQKENI. The CDR3 is made up of 17 amino acids. Trimming removed 1 base from V and 4 bases from J, with 17 bases in between.